Each of the 20 T cell receptor beta chains below was sequenced from the same sample in a study of T cell responses to AZD1222 COVID-19 vaccine. Here immunoSEQ multiplex PCR was the method, and the copy in TCRdb shows in-frame clones only, minus some. The sample lists around 130,000 clones, just under 95% occurring once. The material was peripheral blood, obtained on day 0 of AZD1222 vaccination. These receptors all stem from an adult in good health.

The chain combines TRBV7-9 with TRBJ1-1; D is perhaps TRBD1 (5 bases). Trimming cost V 4 bases and J 2 bases, with 11 bases left between them. Germline assignment: CDR1 SEHNR and CDR2 FQNEAQ (reference sequence). The length of the CDR3 is 14 residues. In nucleotides, the CDR3 is TGTGCCAGCAGCTCCCTCCAGGGCAACACTGAAGCTTTCTTT. Its translation is CASSSLQGNTEAFF.

The V and J genes are TRBV30 and TRBJ1-3, with a possible D match to TRBD1 (6 bases). The ends were cut back, 2 bases at V and 0 bases at J, with 11 bases in the middle. The CDR3 contains 15 residues. Germline loops: CDR1 GTSNPN, CDR2 SVGIG (reference sequence). The CDR3 DNA sequence: TGTGCCTGGAGTCTCGACAGGAGCTCTGGAAACACCATATATTTT. It encodes CAWSLDRSSGNTIYF.

This clone has only one observation. This sequence joins TRBV3-1 (or the pseudogene TRBV3-2) and TRBJ1-2, with D hard to call. Germline V gene data show CDR1 as LGHDT and CDR2 as YNNKEL (reference sequence). The CDR3 runs to 13 residues. V was trimmed by 0 bases and J by 9 bases, leaving 11 bases between them. CDR3 coding DNA: TGTGCCAGCAGCCAAGATAGACGGGGAAGCTACACCTTC. Translating it yields CASSQDRRGSYTF.

This rearrangement joins TRBV7-9 to TRBJ1-4; TRBD1 is a possible D gene (5 bases). This CDR3 has 13 residues. Trimming removed 2 bases at V and 7 bases at J, with 8 bases between. CDR1 is SEHNR, CDR2 FQNEAQ, per germline (reference sequence). The DNA for the CDR3 is TGTGCCAGCAGCTTAACTGGGGGTGAAAAACTGTTTTTT. As protein: CASSLTGGEKLFF.

The chain employs TRBV5-4 and TRBJ2-7; no clear D. CDR3 length: 14 residues. The ends were cut back, 2 bases at V and 3 bases at J, with 12 bases in the middle. In germline, CDR1 is SGHNT, CDR2 YYREEE (reference sequence). Written as DNA, the CDR3 is TGTGCCAGCAGCTTCATCGGCAATCTCTACGAGCAGTACTTC. It codes for CASSFIGNLYEQYF.

V is TRBV30 and J is TRBJ2-1, with 8 bases matching TRBD1. The V gene's germline CDR1 is GTSNPN and CDR2 SVGIG (reference sequence). Trimming took 0 bases from V and 14 from J; bases not matched to a gene: 6. The CDR3 totals 12 residues. The CDR3 region is CAWSVARGHEFF. As DNA, the CDR3 is TGTGCCTGGAGTGTGGCCAGGGGGCACGAGTTCTTC.

The rearrangement links TRBV6-2 or TRBV6-3 to TRBJ1-2, with D possibly TRBD1 on 5 matching bases. Germline-derived CDR1 and CDR2 are MNHEY and SVGEGT. V lost 2 bases and J 4 bases, leaving 8 bases between the germline ends. This CDR3 is built from 13 residues. The CDR3 loop reads CASSYGGAYGYTF. DNA for the CDR3: TGTGCCAGCAGTTACGGCGGGGCCTATGGCTACACCTTC.

The chain employs TRBV15 and TRBJ2-7, with D possibly being TRBD2 (5 bases). V was cut by 0 bases and J by 2 bases, with 11 bases left in between. This CDR3 contains 15 residues. Germline CDR1 is LNHNV and CDR2 is YYDKDF (reference sequence). DNA of the CDR3: TGTGCCACCAGCAGAGATGGCACGGGAACCTACGAGCAGTACTTC. This translates into CATSRDGTGTYEQYF.

The chain uses TRBV30 and TRBJ2-2; 8 nucleotides align to TRBD1. CDR3 length: 15 amino acids. V trimming: 7 bases; J trimming: 1 base; junction bases outside the gene matches: 8. Germline CDR1 and CDR2: GTSNPN and SVGIG (reference sequence). CDR3 region: CASPPGTGNTGELFF. The DNA for the CDR3 is TGTGCCTCCCCTCCCGGGACAGGGAACACCGGGGAGCTGTTTTTT. The whole variable domain, filled in from reference TRBV30 and TRBJ2-2, reads SQTIHQWPATLVQPVGSPLSLECTVEGTSNPNLYWYRQAAGRGLQLLFYSVGIGQISSEVPQNLSASRPQDRQFILSSKKLLLSDSGFYLCASPPGTGNTGELFFGEGSRLTVL.

The V gene is TRBV28, the J gene TRBJ1-5; D remains ambiguous. Germline V CDR1 and CDR2: MDHEN, SYDVKM. Trimming removed 6 bases from V and 0 bases from J, with 3 bases in between. This CDR3 is built from 12 residues. The CDR3 DNA reads TGTGCCAGCAGCGATAGCAATCAGCCCCAGCATTTT. It encodes CASSDSNQPQHF.

CDR3 sequence (DNA): TGCAGTGCTAGTACCTTGCAGGGGGCAGACTATGGCTACACCTTC. This codes for CSASTLQGADYGYTF. V is TRBV20-1 and J is TRBJ1-2; 8 positions match TRBD1. Unmatched junction bases numbered 9, after V lost 3 bases and J lost 3 bases. Germline loops: CDR1 DFQATT, CDR2 SNEGSKA (reference sequence). This CDR3 comprises 15 residues.

With regard to this clone: Within the sample, other DNA sequences also encode this same CDR3. This rearrangement joins TRBV3-1 (or the pseudogene TRBV3-2) to TRBJ1-2, with unresolved D. The CDR3 has 14 amino acids. Trimming stripped 5 bases from V and 3 bases from J, with 13 bases between. Germline loops: CDR1 LGHDT, CDR2 YNNKEL (reference sequence). The chain's CDR3 is CASSAGKGHYGYTF. The CDR3 DNA is TGTGCCAGCAGCGCTGGGAAAGGACACTATGGCTACACCTTC.

V usage is TRBV7-8 and J usage is TRBJ1-5; weak D call: TRBD1 (6 bases). Germline lookup yields CDR1 SGHVS and CDR2 FQNEAQ. The CDR3 sequence is 16 residues long. Trimming pared 1 base from V and 4 bases from J, leaving 14 bases between. For the CDR3, the DNA is TGTGCCAGCAGCTTAGTGTTCAGGGGAAGAAATCAGCCCCAGCATTTT. It translates to CASSLVFRGRNQPQHF.

This sequence joins TRBV5-1 and TRBJ2-5; no definite D call. V lost 5 bases and J lost 5, with 7 bases in between. This CDR3 is built from 11 residues. Looked up from germline, CDR1 is SGHRS and CDR2 is YFSETQ. CDR3 coding DNA: TGCGCCAGCAGGTGGAGCGAGACCCAGTACTTC. As protein: CASRWSETQYF.

The genes are TRBV2 and TRBJ1-1, with 10 nucleotides matching TRBD1. Germline CDR1 reads SNHLY; CDR2 reads FYNNEI. CDR3 length: 14 residues. V dropped 5 bases and J dropped 3; count of bases not matched to a gene: 3. CDR3 bases: TGTGCCAGCAGTCTCGACAGGGGGCACACTGAAGCTTTCTTT. It codes for CASSLDRGHTEAFF.

The chain combines TRBV7-9 with TRBJ2-3; TRBD1 aligns across 8 bases. The J segment lost 3 bases and the V segment lost 5 bases, leaving 16 bases of the junction unmatched. The CDR3 contains 18 residues. Germline CDR1 SEHNR, CDR2 FQNEAQ (reference sequence). CDR3 coding DNA: TGTGCCAGCAGCAGCTGGACAGGGAGCGGCATCATAACAGATACGCAGTATTTT. It specifies CASSSWTGSGIITDTQYF. Filled out from reference TRBV7-9 and TRBJ2-3, the complete variable domain reads DTGVSQNPRHKITKRGQNVTFRCDPISEHNRLYWYRQTLGQGPEFLTYFQNEAQLEKSRLLSDRFSAERPKGSFSTLEIQRTEQGDSAMYLCASSSWTGSGIITDTQYFGPGTRLTVL.

This rearrangement joins TRBV11-2 to TRBJ2-3; 8 bases line up with TRBD2. Germline trimming cut 5 bases from V and 0 bases from J; bases unmatched to any gene: 7. The germline CDR1 and CDR2 sequences are SGHAT and FQNNGV. The CDR3 contains 16 residues. The CDR3 DNA reads as TGTGCCAGCAGCGCCGACGGGACTAGGAGCACAGATACGCAGTATTTT. This gives the protein CASSADGTRSTDTQYF.

The CDR3 nucleotides are TGTGCCAGCAGTAACAGGGGCCCTGAAGCTTTCTTT. This encodes CASSNRGPEAFF. The rearrangement uses TRBV12-3 or TRBV12-4 and TRBJ1-1; TRBD1 aligns across 7 bases. The V and J ends lost 5 bases and 6 bases, in that order; junction bases with no gene match: 3. This CDR3 has 12 residues.

V gene TRBV2 combines with J gene TRBJ2-7, with 7 bases matching TRBD2. The length of the CDR3 is 13 residues. Trimming took 11 bases from V and 5 from J; bases not matched to a gene: 12. The germline CDR1 and CDR2 sequences are SNHLY and FYNNEI. The CDR3 region is CAAAGLWKDEQYF. In nucleotides, the CDR3 is TGTGCCGCTGCGGGACTATGGAAAGACGAGCAGTACTTC.

The table lists this clone with a count of one. This chain uses TRBV12-5 with TRBJ1-1; no clear D gene. V was clipped by 3 bases and J by 1 base, with 6 bases between them. Germline values: CDR1 LGHNT, CDR2 FRNRAP. The CDR3 sequence is 13 residues long. CDR3 coding DNA: TGTGCTAGTGGTTTTTGGGGGAACACTGAAGCTTTCTTT. This encodes CASGFWGNTEAFF.